The next 5 T cell receptor beta chains were all read from a single sample in a study of OX40 agonist ivuxolimab in advanced cancers. Produced via immunoSEQ multiplex PCR; TCRdb's table is partial and in-frame only. This table holds roughly 48,000 clones, approximately 84% found once. The sample consisted of CD4+ or CD8+ T cells sorted from blood, taken in a trial of the OX40 agonist ivuxolimab. All receptors come from an adult with an advanced solid tumor such as melanoma, head and neck, liver or kidney cancer.

The chain employs TRBV28 and TRBJ1-2, with a tentative D call TRBD1 (6 bases). The CDR3 length is 15 residues. CDR1 MDHEN and CDR2 SYDVKM come from the germline V gene. V shed 2 bases and J shed 7 bases, with 17 bases lying between them. CDR3 nucleotide sequence: TGTGCCAGCAGTTTAGGAAGAAGGACAGAGGTTGGCTACACCTTC. Protein: CASSLGRRTEVGYTF.

V gene TRBV7-8 combines with J gene TRBJ2-1, with TRBD2 matching 9 bases. The CDR3 sequence is 16 residues long. J was trimmed by 4 bases and V by 4 bases; bases with no gene match: 8. Germline CDR1 and CDR2: SGHVS and FQNEAQ. The CDR3 bases are TGTGCCAGCAGCTCCCCCCGGGCGGGGGGGTACAATGAGCAGTTCTTC. Protein: CASSSPRAGGYNEQFF.

The CDR3, as DNA: TGCAGCGCCCATCATTATACCGGGGAGCTGTTTTTT. Translating it yields CSAHHYTGELFF. The V gene is TRBV29-1, the J gene TRBJ2-2; D gene ambiguous. Germline loops: CDR1 SQVTM, CDR2 ANQGSEA. V was shortened by 7 bases and J by 5 bases, with 11 bases between the two germline ends. The CDR3 length is 12 residues.

The chain employs TRBV25-1 and TRBJ1-1; maybe TRBD1 (6 bases). Trimming stripped 5 bases from V and 3 bases from J, with 7 bases between. This CDR3 is 12 amino acids long. CDR1 and CDR2 from the germline V gene are MGHDK and SYGVNS. The CDR3 loop reads CASSKGDTEAFF. In DNA, the CDR3 is TGTGCCAGCAGTAAGGGGGACACTGAAGCTTTCTTT.

CDR3 protein: CATSRVGGVNQETQYF. In DNA form, the CDR3 reads TGTGCCACCAGCAGAGTCGGGGGGGTTAACCAAGAGACCCAGTACTTC. The gene calls are TRBV15 and TRBJ2-5, with 8 positions matching TRBD2. The CDR3 is 16 residues long. The V gene end was trimmed by 1 base and the J gene end by 0 bases; junction bases not matched to a gene: 4. Per the germline V gene, CDR1 is LNHNV and CDR2 is YYDKDF (reference sequence). Filled out from reference TRBV15 and TRBJ2-5, the complete variable domain reads DAMVIQNPRYQVTQFGKPVTLSCSQTLNHNVMYWYQQKSSQAPKLLFHYYDKDFNNEADTPDNFQSRRPNTSFCFLDIRSPGLGDTAMYLCATSRVGGVNQETQYFGPGTRLLVL.